Sequencing of this T cell receptor beta chain was carried out in a study of cytomegalovirus exposure and HLA in healthy donors. This CDR3 has 17 amino acids. The V gene end was trimmed by 3 bases and the J gene end by 5 bases; junction bases not matched to a gene: 8. Germline CDR1 MGHRA, CDR2 YSYEKL. This clone was counted only a few times. Use of 60 Vbeta and 13 Jbeta primers characterized the PCR. This table comes from immunoSEQ multiplex PCR, and its TCRdb copy is limited to in-frame clones, with some not included. The table records roughly 130,000 clones, 75% to 85% of them present only once. The origin of this receptor is a man between 45 and 60 years old in good health and CMV-seronegative. This chain links TRBV4-1 with TRBJ2-4, with 12 bases matching TRBD2. Sequencing input: PBMCs. CDR3 sequence (DNA): TGCGCCAGCAGCCAGACTGGACTAGCGGGGAAGGAAAACATTCAGTACTTC. Translating gives CASSQTGLAGKENIQYF.